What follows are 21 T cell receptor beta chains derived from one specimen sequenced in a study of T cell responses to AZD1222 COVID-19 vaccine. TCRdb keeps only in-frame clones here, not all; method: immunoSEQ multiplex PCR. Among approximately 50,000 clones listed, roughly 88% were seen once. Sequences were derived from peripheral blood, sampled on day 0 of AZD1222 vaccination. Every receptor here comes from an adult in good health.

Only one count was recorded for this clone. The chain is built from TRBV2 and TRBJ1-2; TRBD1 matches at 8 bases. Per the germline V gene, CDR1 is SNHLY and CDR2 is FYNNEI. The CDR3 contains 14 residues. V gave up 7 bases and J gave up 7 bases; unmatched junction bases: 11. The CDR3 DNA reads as TGTGCCAGCATCCTAGGACAGGGAGTAAGTGGCTACACCTTC. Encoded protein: CASILGQGVSGYTF. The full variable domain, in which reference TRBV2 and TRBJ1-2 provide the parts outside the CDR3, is EPEVTQTPSHQVTQMGQEVILRCVPISNHLYFYWYRQILGQKVEFLVSFYNNEISEKSEIFDDQFSVERPDGSNFTLKIRSTKLEDSAMYFCASILGQGVSGYTFGSGTRLTVV.

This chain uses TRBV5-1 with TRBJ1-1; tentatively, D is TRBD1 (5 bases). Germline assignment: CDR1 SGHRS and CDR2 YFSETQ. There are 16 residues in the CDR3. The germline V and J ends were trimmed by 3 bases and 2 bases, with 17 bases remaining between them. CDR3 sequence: CASSSHNRGQNTEAFF. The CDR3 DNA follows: TGCGCCAGCAGCTCCCATAACCGCGGACAAAACACTGAAGCTTTCTTT.

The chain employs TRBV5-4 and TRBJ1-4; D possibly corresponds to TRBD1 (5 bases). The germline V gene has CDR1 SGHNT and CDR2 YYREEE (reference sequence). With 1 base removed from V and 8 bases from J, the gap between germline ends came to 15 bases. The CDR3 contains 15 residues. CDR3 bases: TGTGCCAGCAGCTTGTCGTCAGGGAGGGAAGAAAAACTGTTTTTT. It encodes CASSLSSGREEKLFF. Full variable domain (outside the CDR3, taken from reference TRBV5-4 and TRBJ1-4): ETGVTQSPTHLIKTRGQQVTLRCSSQSGHNTVSWYQQALGQGPQFIFQYYREEENGRGNFPPRFSGLQFPNYSSELNVNALELDDSALYLCASSLSSGREEKLFFGSGTQLSVL.

The CDR3 DNA follows: TGTGCCAGCAGGCCCGCAACTAATGAAAAACTGTTTTTT. This translates into CASRPATNEKLFF. The V and J genes are TRBV6-5 and TRBJ1-4; D unresolved. CDR3 length: 13 amino acids. Per germline, CDR1 MNHEY and CDR2 SVGAGI. Trimming left V 6 bases short and J 0 bases short, with 5 bases between.

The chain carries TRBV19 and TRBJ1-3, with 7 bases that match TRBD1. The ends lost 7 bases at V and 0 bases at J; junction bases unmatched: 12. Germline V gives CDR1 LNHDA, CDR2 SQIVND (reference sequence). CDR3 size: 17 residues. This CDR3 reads CASTGTVSFLSGNTIYF. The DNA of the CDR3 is TGTGCCAGTACCGGGACAGTGAGCTTCCTCTCTGGAAACACCATATATTTT.

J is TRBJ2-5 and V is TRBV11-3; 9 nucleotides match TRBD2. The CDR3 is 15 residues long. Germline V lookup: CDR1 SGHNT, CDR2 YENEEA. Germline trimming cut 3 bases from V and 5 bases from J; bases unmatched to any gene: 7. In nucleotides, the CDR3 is TGTGCCAGCAGCTTCCGGCGGGAGGGCGTGGAGACCCAGTACTTC. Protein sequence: CASSFRREGVETQYF.

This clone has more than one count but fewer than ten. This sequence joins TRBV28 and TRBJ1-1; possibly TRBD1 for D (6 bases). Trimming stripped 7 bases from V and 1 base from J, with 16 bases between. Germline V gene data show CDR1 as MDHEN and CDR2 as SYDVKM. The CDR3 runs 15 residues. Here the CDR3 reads CASIHRTAANTEAFF. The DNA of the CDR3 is TGTGCCAGCATTCACCGGACAGCAGCGAACACTGAAGCTTTCTTT.

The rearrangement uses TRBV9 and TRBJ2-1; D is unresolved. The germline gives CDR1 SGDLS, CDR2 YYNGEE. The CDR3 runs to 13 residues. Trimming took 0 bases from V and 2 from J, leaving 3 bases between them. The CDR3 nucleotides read TGTGCCAGCAGCGTAGGGACCTACAATGAGCAGTTCTTC. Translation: CASSVGTYNEQFF.

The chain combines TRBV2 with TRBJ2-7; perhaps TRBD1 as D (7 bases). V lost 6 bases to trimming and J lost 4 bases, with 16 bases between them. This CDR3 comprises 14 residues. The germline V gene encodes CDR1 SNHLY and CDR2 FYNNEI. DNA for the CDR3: TGTGCCAGCAGCCTTCGACAGGGAGGTTACGAGCAGTACTTC. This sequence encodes CASSLRQGGYEQYF.

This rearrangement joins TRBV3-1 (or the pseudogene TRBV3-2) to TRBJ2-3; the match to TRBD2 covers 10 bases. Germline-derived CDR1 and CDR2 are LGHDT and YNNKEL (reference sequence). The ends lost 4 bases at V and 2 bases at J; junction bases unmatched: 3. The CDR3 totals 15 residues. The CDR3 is CASSRSGGLTDTQYF. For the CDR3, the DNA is TGTGCCAGCAGCCGTAGCGGGGGGCTCACAGATACGCAGTATTTT.

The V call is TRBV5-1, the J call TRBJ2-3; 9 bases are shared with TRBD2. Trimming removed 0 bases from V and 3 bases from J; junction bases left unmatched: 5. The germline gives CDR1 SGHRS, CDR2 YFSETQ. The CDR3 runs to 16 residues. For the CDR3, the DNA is TGCGCCAGCAGCTTGGAGGGGCTAGCGGGGACAGATACGCAGTATTTT. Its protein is CASSLEGLAGTDTQYF.

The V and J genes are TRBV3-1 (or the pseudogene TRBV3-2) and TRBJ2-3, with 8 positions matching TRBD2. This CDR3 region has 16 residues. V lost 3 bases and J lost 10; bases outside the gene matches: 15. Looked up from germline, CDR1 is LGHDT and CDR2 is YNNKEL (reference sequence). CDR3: CASSQAPTAGGLAQYF. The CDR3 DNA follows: TGTGCCAGCAGCCAGGCCCCGACGGCGGGAGGCCTGGCGCAGTATTTT.

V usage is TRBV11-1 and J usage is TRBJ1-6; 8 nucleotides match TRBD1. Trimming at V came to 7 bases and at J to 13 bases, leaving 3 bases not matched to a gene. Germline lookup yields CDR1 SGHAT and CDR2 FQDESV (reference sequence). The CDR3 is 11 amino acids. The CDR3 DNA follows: TGTGCCAGCAAACAGGGGGAGCCCCTCCACTTT. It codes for CASKQGEPLHF.

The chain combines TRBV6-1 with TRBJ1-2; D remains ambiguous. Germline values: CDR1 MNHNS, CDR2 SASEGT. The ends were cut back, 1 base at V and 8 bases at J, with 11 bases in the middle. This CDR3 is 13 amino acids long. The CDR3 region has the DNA TGTGCCAGCAGTGAAGGCGGACGCGGGGGCTACACCTTC. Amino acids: CASSEGGRGGYTF.

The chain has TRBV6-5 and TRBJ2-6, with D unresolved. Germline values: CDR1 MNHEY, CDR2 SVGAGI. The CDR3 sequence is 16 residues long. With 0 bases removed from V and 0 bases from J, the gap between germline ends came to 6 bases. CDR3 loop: CASSYSVLSGANVLTF. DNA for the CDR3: TGTGCCAGCAGTTACTCGGTCCTCTCTGGGGCCAACGTCCTGACTTTC.

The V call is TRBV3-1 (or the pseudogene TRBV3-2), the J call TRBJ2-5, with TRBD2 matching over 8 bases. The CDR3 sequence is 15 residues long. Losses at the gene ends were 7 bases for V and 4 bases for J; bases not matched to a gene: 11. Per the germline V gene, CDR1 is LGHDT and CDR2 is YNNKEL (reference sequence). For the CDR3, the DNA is TGTGCCAGCACCCCGACGGGAGGGCCAGGAGAGACCCAGTACTTC. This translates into CASTPTGGPGETQYF.

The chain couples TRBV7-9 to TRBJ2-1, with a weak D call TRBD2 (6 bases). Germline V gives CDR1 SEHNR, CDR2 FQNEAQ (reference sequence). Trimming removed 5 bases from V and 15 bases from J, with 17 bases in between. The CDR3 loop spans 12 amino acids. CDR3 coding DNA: TGTGCCAGCAGCCCAACGGGGGTTAGTCCGTTCTTC. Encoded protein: CASSPTGVSPFF. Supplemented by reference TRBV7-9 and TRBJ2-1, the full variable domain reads DTGVSQNPRHKITKRGQNVTFRCDPISEHNRLYWYRQTLGQGPEFLTYFQNEAQLEKSRLLSDRFSAERPKGSFSTLEIQRTEQGDSAMYLCASSPTGVSPFFGPGTRLTVL.

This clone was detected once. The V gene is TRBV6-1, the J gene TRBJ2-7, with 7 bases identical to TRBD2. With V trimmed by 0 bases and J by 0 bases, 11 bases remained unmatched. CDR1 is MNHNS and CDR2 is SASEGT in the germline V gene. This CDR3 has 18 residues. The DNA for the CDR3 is TGTGCCAGCAGTGAAGCCATCATCTCTAGCGGATTCTCCTACGAGCAGTACTTC. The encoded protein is CASSEAIISSGFSYEQYF.

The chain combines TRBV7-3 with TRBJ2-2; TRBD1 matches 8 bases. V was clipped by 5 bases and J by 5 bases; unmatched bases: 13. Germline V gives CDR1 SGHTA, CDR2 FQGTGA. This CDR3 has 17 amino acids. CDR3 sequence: CASSPRGRQGATGELFF. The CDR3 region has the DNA TGTGCCAGCAGCCCTAGGGGTCGGCAGGGGGCAACCGGGGAGCTGTTTTTT.

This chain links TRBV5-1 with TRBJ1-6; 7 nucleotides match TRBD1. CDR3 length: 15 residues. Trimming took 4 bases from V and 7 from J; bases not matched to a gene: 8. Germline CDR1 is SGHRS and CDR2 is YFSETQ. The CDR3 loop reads CASSIRTGGNSPLHF. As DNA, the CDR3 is TGCGCCAGCAGCATCCGGACAGGAGGAAATTCACCCCTCCACTTT.

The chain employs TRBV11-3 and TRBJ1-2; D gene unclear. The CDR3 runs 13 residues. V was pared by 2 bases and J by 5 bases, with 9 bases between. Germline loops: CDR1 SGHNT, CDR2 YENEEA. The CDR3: CASSLQGRYGYTF. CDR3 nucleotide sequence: TGTGCCAGCAGCTTACAAGGGCGGTATGGCTACACCTTC.